Presented here are 5 T cell receptor beta chains from one specimen sequenced in a study of cytomegalovirus exposure and HLA in healthy donors. PCR involved 60 Vbeta and 13 Jbeta primers. This table comes from immunoSEQ multiplex PCR, and its TCRdb copy is limited to in-frame clones, with some not included. The sample has about 190,000 clones, more than 70% seen once; the top ten hold about 4.8%. The sequencing sample was made of PBMCs. All receptors come from a man aged 25 to 40 in good health and CMV-seropositive.

The rearrangement uses TRBV7-9 and TRBJ2-7; TRBD1 agrees at 12 bases. The CDR3 sequence is 19 residues long. Per germline, CDR1 SEHNR and CDR2 FQNEAQ (reference sequence). The junction had 19 bases not matched to a gene; V was cut back by 4 bases and J by 6 bases. The CDR3 is CASSSVRSTRDRGLGEQYF. The CDR3 DNA is TGTGCCAGCAGCTCAGTTAGGTCTACGCGGGACAGGGGGCTGGGCGAGCAGTACTTC.

CDR3 coding DNA: TGTGCCAGCAGCTTTTTCAGGGGGATGGCACTGAGCACTGAAGCTTTCTTT. Translation gives CASSFFRGMALSTEAFF. This sequence joins TRBV7-9 and TRBJ1-1, with 7 bases fitting TRBD1. The CDR3 is 17 amino acids. Per germline, CDR1 SEHNR and CDR2 FQNEAQ (reference sequence). V shed 3 bases and J 4 bases; nucleotides not matched to a gene: 14.

In this sample, this clone turned up once. V and J are TRBV7-9 and TRBJ2-1, with TRBD2 matching over 13 bases. Trimming at V came to 11 bases and at J to 8 bases, leaving 18 bases not matched to a gene. Germline V gives CDR1 SEHNR, CDR2 FQNEAQ (reference sequence). The CDR3 loop spans 17 amino acids. The chain's CDR3 is CASQTQGRTSGRDEQFF. The CDR3 DNA is TGTGCCTCTCAGACACAAGGGAGAACTAGCGGGAGGGATGAGCAGTTCTTC.

The gene calls are TRBV7-8 and TRBJ2-7; the D gene is possibly TRBD2 (6 bases). The CDR3 is 17 residues long. V was cut by 5 bases and J by 3 bases, with 23 bases left in between. Per germline, CDR1 SGHVS and CDR2 FQNEAQ. CDR3 residues: CASSTRPGLNGSYEQYF. The CDR3 region has the DNA TGTGCCAGCAGCACCCGCCCTGGACTAAACGGGAGCTACGAGCAGTACTTC. The full variable domain, completed using reference TRBV7-8 and TRBJ2-7, is GAGVSQSPRYKVAKRGQDVALRCDPISGHVSLFWYQQALGQGPEFLTYFQNEAQLDKSGLPSDRFFAERPEGSVSTLKIQRTQQEDSAVYLCASSTRPGLNGSYEQYFGPGTRLTVT.

This sequence joins TRBV4-1 and TRBJ2-1, with 7 bases fitting TRBD2. Germline V gene data show CDR1 as MGHRA and CDR2 as YSYEKL. This CDR3 contains 14 residues. V was pared by 7 bases and J by 8 bases, with 11 bases of the junction left unmatched. DNA of the CDR3: TGCGCCAGCACCCCGACTAGCTGGAGCGATGAGCAGTTCTTC. It yields the protein CASTPTSWSDEQFF.